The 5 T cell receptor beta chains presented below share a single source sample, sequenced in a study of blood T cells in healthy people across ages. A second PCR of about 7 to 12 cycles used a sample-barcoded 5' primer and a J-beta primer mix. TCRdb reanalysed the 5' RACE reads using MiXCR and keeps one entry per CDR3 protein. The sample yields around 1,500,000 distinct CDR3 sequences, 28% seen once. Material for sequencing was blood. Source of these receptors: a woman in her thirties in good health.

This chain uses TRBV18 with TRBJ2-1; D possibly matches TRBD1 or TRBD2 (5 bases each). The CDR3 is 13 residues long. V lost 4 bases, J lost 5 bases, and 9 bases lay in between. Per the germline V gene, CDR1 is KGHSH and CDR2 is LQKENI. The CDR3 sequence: CASSQQEDNEQFF. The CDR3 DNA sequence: TGTGCCAGCTCACAACAGGAGGACAATGAGCAGTTCTTC.

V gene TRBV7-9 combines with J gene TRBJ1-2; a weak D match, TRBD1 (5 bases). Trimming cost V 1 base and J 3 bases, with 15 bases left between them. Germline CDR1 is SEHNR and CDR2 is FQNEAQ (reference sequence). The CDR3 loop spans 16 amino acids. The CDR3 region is CASSLGPTGGHYGYTF. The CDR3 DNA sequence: TGTGCCAGCAGCTTAGGCCCAACAGGAGGTCACTATGGCTACACCTTC.

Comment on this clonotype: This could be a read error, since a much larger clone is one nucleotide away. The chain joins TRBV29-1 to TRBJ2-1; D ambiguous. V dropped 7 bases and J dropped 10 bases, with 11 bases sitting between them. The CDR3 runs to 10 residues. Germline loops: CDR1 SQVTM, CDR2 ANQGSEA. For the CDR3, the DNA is TGCAGCGCCTACCGGTCGGAGCAGTTCTTC. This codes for CSAYRSEQFF.

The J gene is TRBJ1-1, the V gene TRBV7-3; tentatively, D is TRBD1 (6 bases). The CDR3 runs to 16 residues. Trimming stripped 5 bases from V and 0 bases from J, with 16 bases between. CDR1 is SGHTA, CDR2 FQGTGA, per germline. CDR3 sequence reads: CASSLDRQDLNTEAFF. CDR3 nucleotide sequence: TGTGCCAGCAGCCTCGACCGACAGGATCTGAACACTGAAGCTTTCTTT.

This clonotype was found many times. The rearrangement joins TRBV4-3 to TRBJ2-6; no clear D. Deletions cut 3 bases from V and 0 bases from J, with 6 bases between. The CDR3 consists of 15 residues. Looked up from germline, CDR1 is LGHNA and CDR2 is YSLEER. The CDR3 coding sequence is TGCGCCAGCAGCCACCAGTACTCTGGGGCCAACGTCCTGACTTTC. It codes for CASSHQYSGANVLTF.